A selection of T cell receptor beta chains follows, all from one sample in a study of shared clonotypes between healthy human individuals. Clones were read by immunoSEQ multiplex PCR, and TCRdb kept only the in-frame ones, dropping some. The data show over 800,000 clones, approximately 92% seen once. The specimen sequenced was naive CD8+ T cells sorted from blood. Receptor source: a man younger than 45 in good health. Each CDR3 is given with its conserved first and last residue. A D gene is named only where the DNA matches it firmly. Some rows have no size entry. The others give once, few or many, or a class for an expanded clone.

v_gene: TRBV11-2; j_gene: TRBJ1-1; abundance: once; d_gene: .; CDR3aa: CASSLDFDTLVAFF; CDR3nt: TGTGCCAGCAGCTTAGATTTTGACACCTTGGTAGCTTTCTTT
v_gene: TRBV7-6; j_gene: TRBJ2-1; abundance: .; d_gene: .; CDR3aa: CASSPGAGPYNEQFF; CDR3nt: TGTGCCAGCAGTCCTGGGGCGGGACCATACAATGAGCAGTTCTTC
v_gene: TRBV15; j_gene: TRBJ1-1; abundance: .; d_gene: .; CDR3aa: CATSRGGLLGSTEAFF; CDR3nt: TGTGCCACCAGCAGAGGAGGTCTTCTGGGTAGCACTGAAGCTTTCTTT
v_gene: TRBV5-1; j_gene: TRBJ2-7; abundance: .; d_gene: .; CDR3aa: CASSPSTDPREQYF; CDR3nt: TGCGCCAGCAGCCCTTCCACAGACCCGCGGGAGCAGTACTTC
v_gene: TRBV5-6; j_gene: TRBJ2-7; abundance: .; d_gene: TRBD2; CDR3aa: CASSLAGDYKEQYF; CDR3nt: TGTGCCAGCAGCTTGGCGGGGGACTATAAGGAGCAGTACTTC
v_gene: TRBV11-2; j_gene: TRBJ1-4; abundance: .; d_gene: TRBD1; CDR3aa: CASSLTGGMANEKLFF; CDR3nt: TGTGCCAGCAGCTTAACAGGGGGCATGGCTAATGAAAAACTGTTTTTT
v_gene: TRBV27; j_gene: TRBJ2-3; abundance: .; d_gene: .; CDR3aa: CASTMKWAASTDTQYF; CDR3nt: TGTGCCAGCACCATGAAGTGGGCGGCTAGCACAGATACGCAGTATTTT
v_gene: TRBV27; j_gene: TRBJ2-1; abundance: .; d_gene: TRBD2; CDR3aa: CASSLTSGRKSKYNEQFF; CDR3nt: TGTGCCAGCAGTTTGACTAGCGGGAGGAAATCTAAGTACAATGAGCAGTTCTTC
v_gene: TRBV7-9; j_gene: TRBJ2-3; abundance: .; d_gene: .; CDR3aa: CASRGGSDTQYF; CDR3nt: TGTGCCAGCAGAGGGGGTTCTGATACGCAGTATTTT
v_gene: TRBV5-1; j_gene: TRBJ2-1; abundance: .; d_gene: .; CDR3aa: CASSFDPGRRGEEQFF; CDR3nt: TGCGCCAGCAGCTTCGATCCGGGAAGGCGGGGTGAGGAGCAGTTCTTC